This T cell receptor (beta chain) was profiled in a study of blood T cell repertoires in COVID-19. The assay was immunoSEQ multiplex PCR, and TCRdb's table has in-frame clones only and misses some. Here the sample spans over 70,000 clones, 90% being singletons. Between the trimmed V and J ends, which lost 4 bases and 7 bases, there was a span of 17 bases. CDR1 MDHEN and CDR2 SYDVKM come from the germline V gene. The CDR3 is made up of 15 amino acids. This clone was recorded once. The sequence derives from a woman older than 75 with active or convalescent COVID-19. Input material: peripheral blood. The chain has TRBV28 and TRBJ1-5; D might be TRBD1 (6 bases). Here the CDR3 DNA reads TGTGCCAGCAGTTGGCTGGCAGGGGATTACCAGCCCCAGCATTTT. This gives the protein CASSWLAGDYQPQHF.